This TCR beta chain was observed in a study of cytomegalovirus exposure and HLA in healthy donors. A multiplex PCR was run with 60 Vbeta primers and 13 Jbeta primers. The data were produced by immunoSEQ multiplex PCR, yet TCRdb's version contains in-frame clones alone and is incomplete. The sample holds 100,000 to 150,000 clones; more than 55% are singletons and the top ten take less than 2%. Looked up from germline, CDR1 is SGHNT and CDR2 is YYREEE (reference sequence). Trimming at V came to 3 bases and at J to 6 bases, leaving 2 bases not matched to a gene. The CDR3 spans 13 residues. Specimen: PBMCs. The chain employs TRBV5-4 and TRBJ2-2, with TRBD2 matching over 7 bases. This receptor was taken from a man in his late teens or twenties in good health and CMV-seronegative. DNA for the CDR3: TGTGCCAGCAGCTCTCTAGCGGCCGGGGAGCTGTTTTTT. This gives the protein CASSSLAAGELFF.